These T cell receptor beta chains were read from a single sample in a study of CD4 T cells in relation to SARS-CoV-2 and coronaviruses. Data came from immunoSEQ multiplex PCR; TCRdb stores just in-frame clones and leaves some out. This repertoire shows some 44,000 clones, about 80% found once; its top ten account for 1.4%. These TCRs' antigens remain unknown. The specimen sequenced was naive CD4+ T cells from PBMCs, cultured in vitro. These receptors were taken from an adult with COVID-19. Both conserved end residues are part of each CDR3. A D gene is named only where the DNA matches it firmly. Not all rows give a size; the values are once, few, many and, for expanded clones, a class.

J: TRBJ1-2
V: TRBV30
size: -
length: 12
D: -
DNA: TGTGCCTGGAGTGGGGGAAGCTATGGCTACACCTTC
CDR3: CAWSGGSYGYTF

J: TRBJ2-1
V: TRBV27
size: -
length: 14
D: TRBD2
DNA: TGTGCCAGCCTAGGACTAGCGGGCTACAATGAGCAGTTCTTC
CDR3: CASLGLAGYNEQFF

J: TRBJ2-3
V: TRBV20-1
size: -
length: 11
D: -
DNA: TGCAGTGCTGCCTCTACAGATACGCAGTATTTT
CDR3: CSAASTDTQYF

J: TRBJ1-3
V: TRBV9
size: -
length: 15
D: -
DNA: TGTGCCAGCAGCACACATCGGGGTCACGGCGACACCATATATTTT
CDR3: CASSTHRGHGDTIYF

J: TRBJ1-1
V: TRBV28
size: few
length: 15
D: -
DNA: TGTGCCAGCAGGGGGAAGCAGGGGCGGAACACTGAAGCTTTCTTT
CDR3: CASRGKQGRNTEAFF

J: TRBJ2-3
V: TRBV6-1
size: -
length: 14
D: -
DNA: TGTGCCAGCAGTGAAGCGCTAGAAATAGATACGCAGTATTTT
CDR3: CASSEALEIDTQYF

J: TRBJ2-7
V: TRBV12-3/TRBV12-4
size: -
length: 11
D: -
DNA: TGTGCCAGCAGTACGTCCTACGAGCAGTACTTC
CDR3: CASSTSYEQYF

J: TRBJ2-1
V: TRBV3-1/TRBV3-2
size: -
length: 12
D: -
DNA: TGTGCCAGCAGGCGCGAGGAGGGGGGCCAGTTCTTC
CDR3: CASRREEGGQFF

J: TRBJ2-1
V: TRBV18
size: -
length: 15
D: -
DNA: TGTGCCAGCTCGGCGGACGGTAAGACCTACAATGAGCAGTTCTTC
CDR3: CASSADGKTYNEQFF

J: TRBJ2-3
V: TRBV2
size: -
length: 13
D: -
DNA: TGTGCCAGCAGTGAAGAGGGTAGGGATACGCAGTATTTT
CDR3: CASSEEGRDTQYF

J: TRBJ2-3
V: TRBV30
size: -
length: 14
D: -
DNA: TGTGCCTGGAGTGTATACGGGAGATTGGATACGCAGTATTTT
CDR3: CAWSVYGRLDTQYF

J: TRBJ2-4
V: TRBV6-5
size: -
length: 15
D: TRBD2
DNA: TGTGCCAGCACCTCTCTGGGGACTAGCGGGCTCGTTCAGTACTTC
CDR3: CASTSLGTSGLVQYF

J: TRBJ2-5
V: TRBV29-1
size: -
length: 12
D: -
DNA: TGCAGCGTTGAAAAAAACCAAGAGACCCAGTACTTC
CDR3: CSVEKNQETQYF

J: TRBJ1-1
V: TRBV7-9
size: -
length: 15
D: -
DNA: TGTGCCAGCAGCTCCCCGGGAGGACAGAACACTGAAGCTTTCTTT
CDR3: CASSSPGGQNTEAFF

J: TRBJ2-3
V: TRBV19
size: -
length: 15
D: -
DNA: TGTGCCAGTAGGAGGCGGCAGCAGGTCACAGATACGCAGTATTTT
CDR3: CASRRRQQVTDTQYF

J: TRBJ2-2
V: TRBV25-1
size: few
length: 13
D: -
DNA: TGTGCCAGCAGTGAAATAGGGACCGGGGAGCTGTTTTTT
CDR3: CASSEIGTGELFF

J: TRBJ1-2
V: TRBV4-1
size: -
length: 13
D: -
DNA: TGCGCCAGCAGCCAAGATCGGACGGATGGCTACACCTTC
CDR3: CASSQDRTDGYTF

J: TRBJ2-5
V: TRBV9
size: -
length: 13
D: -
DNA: TGTGCCAGCAGCTCCCGGACGCAAGAGACCCAGTACTTC
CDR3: CASSSRTQETQYF

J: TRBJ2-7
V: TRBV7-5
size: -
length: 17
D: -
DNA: TGTGTCAGAAGCGTAAGGCAGAACTTCCTTAATTGCTACGAGCAGTACTTC
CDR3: CVRSVRQNFLNCYEQYF

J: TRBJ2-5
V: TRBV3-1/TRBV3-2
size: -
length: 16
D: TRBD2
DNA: TGTGCCAGCAGCCACGTACTAGCGGACTCTCCGGAGACCCAGTACTTC
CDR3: CASSHVLADSPETQYF

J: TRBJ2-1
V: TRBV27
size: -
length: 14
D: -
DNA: TGTGCCAGCAGTCCTTGGGCAGGGCGCAATGAGCAGTTCTTC
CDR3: CASSPWAGRNEQFF

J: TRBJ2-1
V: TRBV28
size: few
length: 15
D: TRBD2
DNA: TGTGCCAGCAGTCCCCAGCGGGAGCTCTACAATGAGCAGTTCTTC
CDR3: CASSPQRELYNEQFF

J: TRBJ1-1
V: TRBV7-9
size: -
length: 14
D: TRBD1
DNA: TGTGCCAGCAGTTTACAGGGGGGGAACACTGAAGCTTTCTTT
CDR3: CASSLQGGNTEAFF

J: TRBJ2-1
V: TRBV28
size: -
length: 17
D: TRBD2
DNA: TGTGCCAGCAGTCCGGGGGGGGCTAGCGGGTTTTACAATGAGCAGTTCTTC
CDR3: CASSPGGASGFYNEQFF

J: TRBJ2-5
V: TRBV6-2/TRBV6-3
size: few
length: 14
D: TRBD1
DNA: TGTGCCAGCAGTTCCGGGACAGGGCTCGAGACCCAGTACTTC
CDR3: CASSSGTGLETQYF

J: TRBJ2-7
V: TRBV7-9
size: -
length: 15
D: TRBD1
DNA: TGTGCCAGCAGCTCGAAGGACAGGGCGACCTACGAGCAGTACTTC
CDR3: CASSSKDRATYEQYF